This TCR beta chain was identified in a study of T-cell memory formation after mild COVID-19 (dated by TCRdb to 2020 to 2023). For the wider study: Most TCR sequence clusters were specific to one of the two donors. Longitudinal TCRalpha and TCRbeta repertoire sequencing tracked T-cell clones expanding and contracting after mild COVID-19 in a couple of donors. The cohort comprised two young, previously healthy adult volunteers, one female and one male. Broad study findings and their caveats: Only a couple of mild cases were covered by the study, and larger cohorts that include severe cases with pre-infection samples were considered necessary. SARS-CoV-2 specificity was not confirmed for the second-wave clones peaking on day 37. The detection of some responding clones in pre-infection memory suggests that pre-existing cross-reactive memory T cells joined the SARS-CoV-2 response. Contracting CD4+ clones were located mainly in the CM and EM memory subsets, whereas CD8+ clones were found to be enriched in EMRA. Clones contracting from day 15 to 85 had balanced CD4/CD8 phenotypes, while a second wave expanding from day 15 to 37 was biased towards CD4+.

The CDR3 holds 15 amino acids from the cysteine to the phenylalanine. CDR3 DNA is the only sequence kept; it has 45 bases, read in frame from the first base. Trimming takes 3 bases from V and 4 bases from J, and the germline ends sit 12 bases apart. The germline V gene sets CDR1 to KGHSH and CDR2 to LQKENI. Ficoll-Paque density gradient centrifugation was the method used to isolate PBMCs. Instrument used: Illumina NovaSeq 6000. cDNA libraries for TCRalpha and TCRbeta were prepared by 5'RACE using constant-segment primers, with sample barcodes and unique molecular identifiers added. Trizol reagent was used to extract RNA from every sample. Amplification of the libraries took two PCR steps, and the second step added a second sample barcode plus Illumina TruSeq adapters. Sequencing of libraries was performed on an Illumina NovaSeq with 2 x 150 bp paired-end reads. The source study handled its data this way. With migec v1.2.7, reads were demultiplexed and then collapsed into UMI-guided consensus sequences. Using mixcr v2.1.11, UMI consensuses were aligned to TRA and TRB V and J templates and then assembled into clonotypes. A clonotype was counted as expanded or contracted only if both edgeR and NoisET called the change significant, with noise models trained on biological replicates. For edgeR calls, a false discovery rate-adjusted p below 0.01 and a log2 fold-change threshold of 1 were applied. PCA with hierarchical clustering of max-normalized trajectories of the 1000 most abundant clonotypes was used as exploratory dynamics analysis. Each responding clone was given a CD4 or CD8 phenotype based on the CD4+ and CD8+ repertoires, which had been sequenced separately. The raw public data were reprocessed by TCRdb itself: fastp quality trimming at Q25, MiXCR clonotype calling, in-frame beta chains only. Identical CDR3 proteins give one entry, which carries the most common genes and DNA. TCRdb, rather than the study authors, made the V and J calls. Recorded for this sample are approximately 450,000 distinct CDR3 sequences; 18% of them occurred a single time. Clones ranked in the top ten supply around 12% of the sample.

As to this clonotype: What antigen it recognizes has not been identified. Per-base qualities were not stored, and no clone one base away is much larger.

The TCR was taken from an adult woman who had mild COVID-19 (a few samples of this study predate the infection). The sample titles of this study are shuffled in the database, so cell type and time point are left out; the donor was told from shared clones. The chain is assembled from TRBV18 and TRBJ2-2, with the D gene not confidently named. What was sequenced was PBMCs or a T cell subset sorted from them (not recorded which). This receptor carries the CDR3 CASSPSRVFTGELFF. At the DNA level, the sequence is TGTGCCAGCTCACCCTCAAGGGTGTTCACCGGGGAGCTGTTTTTT.